The 2 T cell receptor beta chains below were found in one sample sequenced in a study of breast tumors, draining lymph nodes, adjacent tissues. Axillary draining lymph nodes of breast cancer patients supplied the node samples. In TCRdb, the multiplex PCR reads were re-called with MiXCR into one record per CDR3 protein. There are some 110,000 distinct CDR3 sequences in the sample; roughly 33% occur only once, and 5.5% to 7% lies in the top ten. The sequencing input was axillary lymph node tissue. These receptors were obtained from a female donor with breast cancer. Some clones in this sample may be carry-over from other donors' samples.

The chain couples TRBV6-2 or TRBV6-3 to TRBJ2-3; perhaps TRBD2 as D (5 bases). Germline values: CDR1 MNHEY, CDR2 SVGEGT. Trimming removed 6 bases at V and 1 base at J, with 11 bases between. This CDR3 has 14 amino acids. The DNA of the CDR3 is TGTGCCAGCAGCCACGGGCGGGGCACAGATACGCAGTATTTT. Encoded protein: CASSHGRGTDTQYF.

The chain uses TRBV7-8 and TRBJ2-3; 9 nucleotides match TRBD1. The V gene end was trimmed by 2 bases and the J gene end by 5 bases; junction bases not matched to a gene: 8. Germline assignment: CDR1 SGHVS and CDR2 FQNEAQ. This CDR3 is 16 amino acids long. The CDR3 spells CASSLRTGGMLDTQYF. CDR3 in DNA: TGTGCCAGCAGCTTAAGAACAGGGGGCATGTTAGATACGCAGTATTTT.